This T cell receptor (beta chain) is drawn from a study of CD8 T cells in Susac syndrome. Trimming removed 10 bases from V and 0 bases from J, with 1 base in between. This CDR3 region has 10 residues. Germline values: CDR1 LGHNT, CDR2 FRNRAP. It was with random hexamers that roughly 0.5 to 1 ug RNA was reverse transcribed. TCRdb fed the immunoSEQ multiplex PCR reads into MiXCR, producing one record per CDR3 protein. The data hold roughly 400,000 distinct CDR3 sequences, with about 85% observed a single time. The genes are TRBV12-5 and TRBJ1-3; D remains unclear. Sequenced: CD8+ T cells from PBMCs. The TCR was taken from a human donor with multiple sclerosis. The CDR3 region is CATSGNTIYF. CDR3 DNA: TGTGCTACCTCTGGAAACACCATATATTTT.